The T cell receptor (beta chain) under discussion was sequenced for a study of blood T cell repertoires in COVID-19. Study information: PBMCs, B-cell-depleted T cells, or T cells were the source of the cDNA or gDNA that made up the material.

Trimming took 5 bases from V and 5 from J; bases not matched to a gene: 5. Germline CDR1 is MDHEN and CDR2 is SYDVKM. This CDR3 has 15 residues. Produced via immunoSEQ multiplex PCR; TCRdb's table is partial and in-frame only. The sample holds hundreds of thousands of clones, more than 75% seen once. The chain couples TRBV28 to TRBJ2-2; 10 nucleotides agree with TRBD1. This clonotype originated in a woman aged 45-65 years who had recovered from COVID-19. The sequencing input was PBMCs or T cells enriched from blood (not recorded which). The CDR3 loop is CASSAGTGATGELFF. The CDR3 DNA follows: TGTGCCAGCAGTGCCGGGACAGGGGCTACCGGGGAGCTGTTTTTT.